This TCR beta chain was recovered during a study of cytomegalovirus exposure and HLA in healthy donors listed by TCRdb under 2017. A note on the overall study: According to a later analysis, one platform produced both the 120 validation repertoires and the roughly 660 repertoires of the first cohort. In addition to the first cohort of around 670 subjects, a separate validation cohort of some 120 different subjects was used. The study was designed to test whether signatures of past pathogen exposure could be identified by cataloging public T cell receptors. To predict cytomegalovirus infection status, the study combined high-throughput TCR immunosequencing, statistical association of individual TCRs with disease status, and machine learning.

As concerns this clone: Its antigen target is currently unknown. Base-call qualities are not available, and no considerably larger clone is one nucleotide away.

The junction shows trimming of 4 bases on V and 6 bases on J, plus 21 bases between the germline ends. As encoded in the germline V gene (reference sequence), CDR1 is MNHEY while CDR2 is SMNVEV. Spanning cysteine to phenylalanine, the CDR3 consists of 17 amino acids. CDR3 DNA is the only sequence kept; it has 51 bases, read in frame from the first base. Libraries were prepared through the immunoSEQ multiplex PCR assay. The authors processed their data as follows. To diagnose cytomegalovirus status from the catalog of TCR beta chain sequences, a statistical classification framework was built. As stored in TCRdb, this immuneACCESS dataset retains in-frame rearrangements with V and J assigned. A fraction of the clones does not appear; measured against another copy, unresolved V genes explain less than half of the discrepancy, and the remainder lacks a known reason. V, J and clone size were drawn from that table, and D and trimming were deduced from the DNA. For this sample there are over 200,000 clones; 90% appear just once. The leading ten clones occupy approximately 3.1% of the sample.

Overall study outcomes, separate from this receptor: The authors suggested that the approach could potentially be generalized to other disease states and immunological phenotypes. While some public TCRs were present in many individuals, most TCR sequences turned up only very rarely across donors. In a later analysis, TCRs clustered in the first cohort were found to also tend to co-occur in the 100 to 150 validation repertoires, with over 90% of cluster scores above 0. A total of about 180 TCR beta chains were listed by the study as associated with cytomegalovirus. All 120 or so repertoires were used to score co-occurrence in the validation cohort in a later analysis, because that analysis had no HLA typing for the cohort. A few of the identified cytomegalovirus-associated TCR beta chains were confirmed in vitro to be specific for cytomegalovirus antigens. Cytomegalovirus status was reported to be diagnosed by the classifier with high specificity and sensitivity in both the original and validation cohorts.

The donors belonged to the validation cohort of around 120 subjects, which was separate from the roughly 700-subject first cohort. The sequence links TRBV27 to TRBJ2-2; the D gene is perhaps TRBD2, from 6 matching bases. The sequencing input was PBMCs. This receptor was taken from a woman younger than 45 in good health and CMV-seronegative. Read as DNA, the sequence is TGTGCCAGCAGTTATGGGGGGTGGCGGGAAGTTCCCGGGGAGCTGTTTTTT. Translated, this gives CASSYGGWREVPGELFF.